The clone carrying this T cell receptor beta chain turned up a few times. Antigen unknown. The CDR3 contains 14 residues. The V and J ends lost 3 bases and 7 bases respectively, with 16 bases between them. Germline V gives CDR1 MNHEY, CDR2 SMNVEV (reference sequence). This entry comes from a study of T-cell reconstitution after alpha-beta-depleted transplantation in children. Unique molecular identifiers were built into the TCRbeta library. One entry per CDR3 protein results from TCRdb running MiXCR on the PCR reads. The sample yields under 400,000 distinct CDR3 sequences, approximately 23% seen once. General study points: High day-60 TCRbeta diversity in some patients came from surviving recipient T cells and thymic progenitors. A year post-transplant, T-cell counts and diversity derived mostly from newly produced T cells. Reportedly, alpha-beta T cells present about two months post-transplant originated from several hundred expanded clones of graft origin.

This rearrangement joins TRBV27 to TRBJ2-7; the D call may be TRBD1 or TRBD2 (6 bases each). The TCR originated in a male patient aged 10 to 17 who had a stem cell transplant for acute lymphoblastic leukemia, so the T cells may come from the graft donor. Sequences were derived from PBMCs, mostly from graft donor cells, sampled 180 days after TCRalphabeta/CD19-depleted stem cell transplant. The CDR3 is CASSFGGPGIEQYF. The CDR3 region has the DNA TGTGCCAGCAGTTTCGGGGGCCCAGGAATTGAGCAGTACTTC.